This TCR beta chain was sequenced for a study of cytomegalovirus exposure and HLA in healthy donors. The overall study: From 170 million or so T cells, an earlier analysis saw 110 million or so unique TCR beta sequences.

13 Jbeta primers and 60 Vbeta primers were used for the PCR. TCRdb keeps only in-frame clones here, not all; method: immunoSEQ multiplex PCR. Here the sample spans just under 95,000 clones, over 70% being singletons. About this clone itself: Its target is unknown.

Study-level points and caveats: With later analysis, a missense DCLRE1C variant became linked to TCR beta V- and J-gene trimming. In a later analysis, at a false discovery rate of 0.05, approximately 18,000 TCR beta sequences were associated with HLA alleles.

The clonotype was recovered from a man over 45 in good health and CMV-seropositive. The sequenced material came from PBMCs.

The CDR3 nucleotides read TGTGCCAGCAGCTCGTCTAGCGGGGGGGGCACAGATACGCAGTATTTT. As protein: CASSSSSGGGTDTQYF. The J gene is TRBJ2-3, the V gene TRBV7-6; TRBD2 agrees at 12 bases. The CDR3 covers 16 residues. Per germline, CDR1 SGHVS and CDR2 FNYEAQ. The junction had 3 bases not matched to a gene; V was cut back by 4 bases and J by 1 base.